Reported below is one TCR beta chain. The data were obtained in a study of blood T cell repertoires in COVID-19. Study-level background: The United States, Italy and Spain supplied acute and convalescent COVID-19 samples.

CDR3 length: 16 amino acids. Trimming removed 0 bases at V and 1 base at J, with 9 bases between. Looked up from germline, CDR1 is WSHSY and CDR2 is SAAADI. Data came from immunoSEQ multiplex PCR; TCRdb stores just in-frame clones and leaves some out. There are a few hundred thousand clones in the sample; 89% occur only once, and approximately 1.2% lies in the top ten. This clonotype originated in a man in his forties with acute or convalescent COVID-19. This sequence joins TRBV10-2 and TRBJ2-2; D possibly corresponds to TRBD2 (5 bases). Material for sequencing was peripheral blood. The CDR3 DNA sequence: TGCGCCAGCAGTGAGTCGGGGAGTGGGAACACCGGGGAGCTGTTTTTT. Its protein product is CASSESGSGNTGELFF.